The entry below gives a single T cell receptor (beta chain) sequence along with its context. This sample was taken from a study of technical replicates of blood from a few donors. Only in-frame clones appear in the TCRdb table, and some are missing; sequencing was by immunoSEQ multiplex PCR. This sample has around 76,000 clones; approximately 97% occur once, and the top ten carry approximately 0.2%. The ends were cut back, 9 bases at V and 5 bases at J, with 16 bases in the middle. Per the germline V gene, CDR1 is MNHEY and CDR2 is SMNVEV (reference sequence). The CDR3 length is 13 residues. The sequenced sample was T cells isolated from PBMCs. The sequence derives from a human donor in good health. The chain recombines TRBV27 with TRBJ1-1; D may be TRBD1 (5 bases). The CDR3 region has the DNA TGTGCCAGTATGCAGGGACGGGGGACTGAAGCTTTCTTT. Protein sequence: CASMQGRGTEAFF.